One and the same sample provided the 18 T cell receptor beta chains below, sequenced in a study of T cell repertoires in cytomegalovirus infection. No antigen is known for these receptors. TCRdb re-called the reads through MiXCR, storing one row per CDR3 protein. The sample lists a few hundred thousand distinct CDR3 sequences, about 25% seen once, with about an eighth in the top ten. The sample in question was cultured PBMCs, obtained from culture after CMV antigen stimulation. These receptor sequences come from a human donor in good health (CMV status not recorded). Some clones in this sample may be carry-over from other donors' samples.

Only a few counts were recorded for this clonotype. This chain connects TRBV29-1 to TRBJ2-7; no definite D call. Between the trimmed V and J ends, which lost 1 base and 2 bases, there was a span of 9 bases. Germline loops: CDR1 SQVTM, CDR2 ANQGSEA. This CDR3 spans 13 amino acids. The CDR3 bases are TGCAGCGTTGAAGGCCAGCAGACCTACGAGCAGTACTTC. Translation gives CSVEGQQTYEQYF.

The rearrangement joins TRBV7-9 to TRBJ2-1, with D tentatively TRBD2 (6 bases). V lost 2 bases to trimming and J lost 8 bases, with 10 bases between them. This CDR3 comprises 13 residues. Germline V CDR1 and CDR2: SEHNR, FQNEAQ (reference sequence). The CDR3 region is CASSLLEGYEQFF. The CDR3 DNA reads as TGTGCCAGCAGCTTACTGGAGGGGTATGAGCAGTTCTTC.

This clonotype has more than one count but fewer than ten. The chain has TRBV28 and TRBJ1-2, with unresolved D. The V and J ends lost 2 bases and 2 bases respectively, with 18 bases between them. The length of the CDR3 is 17 residues. The germline gives CDR1 MDHEN, CDR2 SYDVKM. The CDR3 sequence: CASSLPRGLPSNYGYTF. CDR3 nucleotides: TGTGCCAGCAGTTTACCAAGAGGCTTACCCTCCAACTATGGCTACACCTTC.

The chain has TRBV11-3 and TRBJ2-1; D possibly uses TRBD1 or TRBD2 (5 bases each). V lost 5 bases and J 3 bases, leaving 17 bases between the germline ends. The CDR3 is 16 amino acids. The germline gives CDR1 SGHNT, CDR2 YENEEA. The CDR3 reads CASSPGLERSYNEQFF. Here the CDR3 DNA reads TGTGCCAGCAGCCCGGGGCTAGAAAGGAGCTACAATGAGCAGTTCTTC.

The CDR3: CASSIAWAGSYNEQFF. The CDR3 DNA is TGTGCCAGTAGTATAGCCTGGGCGGGATCCTACAATGAGCAGTTCTTC. V and J are TRBV19 and TRBJ2-1; maybe TRBD2 (6 bases). The CDR3 consists of 16 residues. V was trimmed by 1 base and J by 1 base, leaving 11 bases between them. Germline V gene data show CDR1 as LNHDA and CDR2 as SQIVND (reference sequence).

The chain carries TRBV29-1 and TRBJ2-1; D gene unclear. CDR3 size: 15 residues. V was clipped by 7 bases and J by 0 bases, with 16 bases between them. Germline CDR1 SQVTM, CDR2 ANQGSEA. Here the CDR3 reads CSAGSPKSSYNEQFF. Here the CDR3 DNA reads TGCAGCGCCGGATCCCCTAAGAGCTCCTACAATGAGCAGTTCTTC.

This clonotype occurred a few times. The chain couples TRBV24-1 to TRBJ2-1; 16 bases line up with TRBD2. Germline loops: CDR1 KGHDR, CDR2 SFDVKD. This CDR3 region has 14 residues. The V gene end was trimmed by 7 bases and the J gene end by 15 bases; junction bases not matched to a gene: 8. The CDR3 DNA reads as TGTGCCACCAGCACCCCGGGACTAGCGGGAGGGCGGTTCTTC. It translates to CATSTPGLAGGRFF.

The chain couples TRBV7-2 to TRBJ1-2; unclear D gene. The germline V gene encodes CDR1 SGHTA and CDR2 FQGNSA. The CDR3 length is 15 residues. The V end was cut by 0 bases, the J end by 1 base, with 9 bases between. CDR3 sequence (DNA): TGTGCCAGCAGCTTAGCGCTTAAGCATAACTATGGCTACACCTTC. Its translation is CASSLALKHNYGYTF.

J is TRBJ1-2 and V is TRBV20-1; D uncertain. Deletions cut 6 bases from V and 6 bases from J, with 11 bases between. The CDR3 covers 11 residues. CDR1 is DFQATT and CDR2 is SNEGSKA in the germline V gene (reference sequence). CDR3: CSAAALDGYTF. In nucleotides, the CDR3 is TGCAGTGCCGCTGCCCTGGATGGCTACACCTTC.

The genes are TRBV11-2 and TRBJ2-4; the match to TRBD1 covers 7 bases. The CDR3 covers 16 residues. Germline V gene sequence: CDR1 SGHAT, CDR2 FQNNGV. The V gene end was trimmed by 5 bases and the J gene end by 0 bases; junction bases not matched to a gene: 7. Here the CDR3 DNA reads TGTGCCAGCAGCCGAGAACAGGGGCTAGCCAAAAACATTCAGTACTTC. It codes for CASSREQGLAKNIQYF.

The chain uses TRBV11-2 and TRBJ2-2, with D perhaps matching TRBD2 (6 bases). The germline gives CDR1 SGHAT, CDR2 FQNNGV. This CDR3 is 15 amino acids long. V was shortened by 5 bases and J by 2 bases, with 12 bases between the two germline ends. DNA of the CDR3: TGTGCCAGCAGCCCCGGGACTTACAACACCGGGGAGCTGTTTTTT. Its translation: CASSPGTYNTGELFF. Full variable domain (rest looked up from reference TRBV11-2 and TRBJ2-2): EAGVAQSPRYKIIEKRQSVAFWCNPISGHATLYWYQQILGQGPKLLIQFQNNGVVDDSQLPKDRFSAERLKGVDSTLKIQPAKLEDSAVYLCASSPGTYNTGELFFGEGSRLTVL.

The sample holds a few counts of this clonotype. This chain joins TRBV20-1 and TRBJ2-7; TRBD2 agrees at 11 bases. The V and J ends lost 3 bases and 5 bases, in that order; junction bases with no gene match: 6. The CDR3 is made up of 14 amino acids. Germline loops: CDR1 DFQATT, CDR2 SNEGSKA (reference sequence). The CDR3 is CSARRTSGYDEQYF. The CDR3 nucleotides read TGCAGTGCTAGGAGGACTAGCGGGTATGACGAGCAGTACTTC.

This clonotype has a count of ten or more. The chain is built from TRBV24-1 and TRBJ1-2; 8 bases match TRBD1. The CDR3 extends over 14 amino acids. Looked up from germline, CDR1 is KGHDR and CDR2 is SFDVKD. The V gene end was trimmed by 3 bases and the J gene end by 4 bases; junction bases not matched to a gene: 3. CDR3 sequence (DNA): TGTGCCACCAGTGATACGGGGACAGGCTATGGCTACACCTTC. Its protein is CATSDTGTGYGYTF.

Only one count was recorded for this clonotype. V and J are TRBV5-1 and TRBJ2-2; unclear D gene. Germline CDR1 reads SGHRS; CDR2 reads YFSETQ. V gave up 2 bases and J gave up 3 bases, with 11 bases separating them. The CDR3 length is 15 residues. CDR3 DNA sequence: TGCGCCAGCAGCTTATTACGACAAGACACCGGGGAGCTGTTTTTT. This encodes CASSLLRQDTGELFF. The full variable domain, rest sourced from reference TRBV5-1 and TRBJ2-2, is KAGVTQTPRYLIKTRGQQVTLSCSPISGHRSVSWYQQTPGQGLQFLFEYFSETQRNKGNFPGRFSGRQFSNSRSEMNVSTLELGDSALYLCASSLLRQDTGELFFGEGSRLTVL.

V is TRBV7-2 and J is TRBJ2-3; unclear D gene. This CDR3 is built from 14 residues. V lost 7 bases, J lost 1 base, and 12 bases lay in between. Germline CDR1 and CDR2: SGHTA and FQGNSA. The CDR3 is CASTRRAGTDTQYF. The CDR3 DNA reads TGTGCCAGCACCCGAAGAGCAGGCACAGATACGCAGTATTTT.

This clonotype was seen a handful of times. V gene TRBV9 combines with J gene TRBJ2-1; D is unresolved. This CDR3 comprises 15 residues. Germline loops: CDR1 SGDLS, CDR2 YYNGEE. V was cut by 0 bases and J by 0 bases, with 7 bases left in between. CDR3 DNA: TGTGCCAGCAGCGTAGCGGTGAGCTCCTACAATGAGCAGTTCTTC. Translation gives CASSVAVSSYNEQFF.

J is TRBJ2-1 and V is TRBV6-2 or TRBV6-3; D gene unclear. Trimming left V 7 bases short and J 4 bases short, with 11 bases between. CDR3 size: 13 residues. The germline V gene has CDR1 MNHEY and CDR2 SVGEGT. The CDR3 DNA sequence: TGTGCCAGCATTTCGGCCATATACAATGAGCAGTTCTTC. Translated: CASISAIYNEQFF.

The chain employs TRBV24-1 and TRBJ2-3; maybe TRBD2 (6 bases). The CDR3 spans 16 residues. Deletions cut 2 bases from V and 1 base from J, with 12 bases between. Germline V gene sequence: CDR1 KGHDR, CDR2 SFDVKD. The CDR3 nucleotides are TGTGCCACCAGTGATTACCCGTCTAGCGGCACAGATACGCAGTATTTT. Translated, it gives CATSDYPSSGTDTQYF.